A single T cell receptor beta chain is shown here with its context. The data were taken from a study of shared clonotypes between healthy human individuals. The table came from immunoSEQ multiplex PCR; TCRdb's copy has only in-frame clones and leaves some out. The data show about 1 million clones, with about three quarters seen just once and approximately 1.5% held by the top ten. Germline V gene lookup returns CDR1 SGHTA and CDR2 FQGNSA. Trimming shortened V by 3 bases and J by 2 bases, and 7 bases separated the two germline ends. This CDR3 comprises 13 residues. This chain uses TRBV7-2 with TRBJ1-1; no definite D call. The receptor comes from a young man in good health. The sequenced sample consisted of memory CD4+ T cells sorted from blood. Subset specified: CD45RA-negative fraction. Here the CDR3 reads CASSFGPNTEAFF. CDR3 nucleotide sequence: TGTGCCAGCAGCTTCGGGCCAAACACTGAAGCTTTCTTT.